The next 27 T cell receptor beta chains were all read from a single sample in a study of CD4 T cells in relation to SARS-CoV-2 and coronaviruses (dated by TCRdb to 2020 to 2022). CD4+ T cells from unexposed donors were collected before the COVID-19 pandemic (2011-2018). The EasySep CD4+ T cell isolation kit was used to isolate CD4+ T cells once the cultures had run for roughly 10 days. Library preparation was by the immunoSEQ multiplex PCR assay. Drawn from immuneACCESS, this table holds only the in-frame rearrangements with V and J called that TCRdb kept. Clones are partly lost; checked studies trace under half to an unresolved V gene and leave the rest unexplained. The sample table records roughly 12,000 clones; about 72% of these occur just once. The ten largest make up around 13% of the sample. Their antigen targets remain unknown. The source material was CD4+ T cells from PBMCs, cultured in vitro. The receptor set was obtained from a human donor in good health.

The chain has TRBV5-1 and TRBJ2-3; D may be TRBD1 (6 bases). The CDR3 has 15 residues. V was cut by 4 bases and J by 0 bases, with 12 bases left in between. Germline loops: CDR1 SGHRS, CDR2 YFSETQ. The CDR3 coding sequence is TGCGCCAGCAGCAGGGCTGACAGGAGCACAGATACGCAGTATTTT. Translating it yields CASSRADRSTDTQYF. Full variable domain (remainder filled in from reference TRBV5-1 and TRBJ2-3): KAGVTQTPRYLIKTRGQQVTLSCSPISGHRSVSWYQQTPGQGLQFLFEYFSETQRNKGNFPGRFSGRQFSNSRSEMNVSTLELGDSALYLCASSRADRSTDTQYFGPGTRLTVL.

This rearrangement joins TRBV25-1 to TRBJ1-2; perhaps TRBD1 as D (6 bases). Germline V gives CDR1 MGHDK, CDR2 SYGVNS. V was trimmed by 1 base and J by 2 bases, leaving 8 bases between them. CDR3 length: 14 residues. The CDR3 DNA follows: TGTGCCAGCAGTGAATCAGGACAGAACTATGGCTACACCTTC. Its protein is CASSESGQNYGYTF.

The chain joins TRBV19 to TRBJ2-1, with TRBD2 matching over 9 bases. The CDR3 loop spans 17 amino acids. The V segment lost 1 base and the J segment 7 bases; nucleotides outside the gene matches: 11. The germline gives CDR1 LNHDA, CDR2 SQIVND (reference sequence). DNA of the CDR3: TGTGCCAGTAGTATAGGGGGGGGGAGCGGGAGGAGGAATGAGCAGTTCTTC. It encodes CASSIGGGSGRRNEQFF.

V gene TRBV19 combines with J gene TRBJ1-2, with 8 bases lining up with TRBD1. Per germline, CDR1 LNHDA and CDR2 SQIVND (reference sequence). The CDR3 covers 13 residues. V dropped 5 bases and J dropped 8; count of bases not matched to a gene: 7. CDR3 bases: TGTGCCAGTAGTGCCGGACAGGGTCAGGGCTACACCTTC. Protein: CASSAGQGQGYTF.

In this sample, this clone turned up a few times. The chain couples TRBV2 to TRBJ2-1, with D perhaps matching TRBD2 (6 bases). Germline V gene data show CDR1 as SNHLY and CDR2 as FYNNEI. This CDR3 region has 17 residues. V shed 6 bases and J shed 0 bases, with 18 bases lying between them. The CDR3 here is CASSPSPRGISYNEQFF. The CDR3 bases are TGTGCCAGCAGCCCCTCCCCCCGCGGGATCTCCTACAATGAGCAGTTCTTC.

This CDR3 reads CASSPEKGPGLQTQYF. In nucleotides, the CDR3 is TGTGCCAGCAGCCCCGAAAAGGGCCCAGGGCTACAGACCCAGTACTTC. The rearrangement uses TRBV7-6 and TRBJ2-5, with a weak D call TRBD1 (5 bases). The CDR3 sequence is 16 residues long. V was trimmed by 5 bases and J by 6 bases, leaving 22 bases between them. Germline CDR1 SGHVS, CDR2 FNYEAQ.

The CDR3 here is CASSQEAGPSTQYF. The CDR3 DNA is TGTGCCAGCAGCCAAGAAGCGGGCCCGTCTACGCAGTATTTT. The J gene is TRBJ2-3, the V gene TRBV3-1 (or the pseudogene TRBV3-2); a weak D match, TRBD2 (6 bases). CDR1 and CDR2 from the germline V gene are LGHDT and YNNKEL (reference sequence). V lost 0 bases and J lost 8, with 12 bases in between. There are 14 residues in the CDR3.

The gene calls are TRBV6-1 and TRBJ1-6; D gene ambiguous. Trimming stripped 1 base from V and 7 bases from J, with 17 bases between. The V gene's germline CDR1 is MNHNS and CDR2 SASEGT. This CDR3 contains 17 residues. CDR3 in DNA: TGTGCCAGCAGTGAAGATTGGAGAGTGACGGCAAATTCACCCCTCCACTTT. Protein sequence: CASSEDWRVTANSPLHF.

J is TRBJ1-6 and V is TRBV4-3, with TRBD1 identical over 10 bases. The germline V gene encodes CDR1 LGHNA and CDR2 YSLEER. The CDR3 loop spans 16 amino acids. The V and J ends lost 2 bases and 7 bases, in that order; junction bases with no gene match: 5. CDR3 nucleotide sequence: TGCGCCAGCAGCCAAAATCAGGACAGGGGGAATTCACCCCTCCACTTT. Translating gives CASSQNQDRGNSPLHF.

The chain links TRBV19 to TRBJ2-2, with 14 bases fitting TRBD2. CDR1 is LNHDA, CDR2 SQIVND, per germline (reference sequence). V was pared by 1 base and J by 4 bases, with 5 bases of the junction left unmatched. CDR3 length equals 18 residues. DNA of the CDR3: TGTGCCAGTAGTATAGGACTAGCGGGGGGGCGGGTCACCGGGGAGCTGTTTTTT. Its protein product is CASSIGLAGGRVTGELFF. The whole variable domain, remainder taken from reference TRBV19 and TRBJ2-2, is DGGITQSPKYLFRKEGQNVTLSCEQNLNHDAMYWYRQDPGQGLRLIYYSQIVNDFQKGDIAEGYSVSREKKESFPLTVTSAQKNPTAFYLCASSIGLAGGRVTGELFFGEGSRLTVL.

The CDR3 loop reads CSVETGSNTGELFF. As DNA, the CDR3 is TGCAGCGTTGAGACAGGGTCGAACACCGGGGAGCTGTTTTTT. The chain recombines TRBV29-1 with TRBJ2-2; 7 nucleotides match TRBD1. This CDR3 has 14 residues. V lost 3 bases and J lost 0; bases outside the gene matches: 1. CDR1 is SQVTM and CDR2 is ANQGSEA in the germline V gene.

CDR3 sequence reads: CASSLARGASGASEQFF. For the CDR3, the DNA is TGCGCCAGCAGCTTGGCCCGGGGGGCCTCAGGCGCGAGTGAGCAGTTCTTC. The gene calls are TRBV5-1 and TRBJ2-1; TRBD2 might be the D (7 bases). This CDR3 contains 17 residues. The germline CDR1 and CDR2 sequences are SGHRS and YFSETQ. V lost 0 bases to trimming and J lost 9 bases, with 22 bases between them.

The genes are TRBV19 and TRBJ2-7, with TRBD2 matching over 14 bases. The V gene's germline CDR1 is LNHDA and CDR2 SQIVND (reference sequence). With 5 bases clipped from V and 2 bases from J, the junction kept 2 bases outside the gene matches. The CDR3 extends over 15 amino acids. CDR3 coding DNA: TGTGCCAGTAGTCCGGGACTAGCGGGAGCCTACGAGCAGTACTTC. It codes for CASSPGLAGAYEQYF. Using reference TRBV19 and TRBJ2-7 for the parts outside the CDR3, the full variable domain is DGGITQSPKYLFRKEGQNVTLSCEQNLNHDAMYWYRQDPGQGLRLIYYSQIVNDFQKGDIAEGYSVSREKKESFPLTVTSAQKNPTAFYLCASSPGLAGAYEQYFGPGTRLTVT.

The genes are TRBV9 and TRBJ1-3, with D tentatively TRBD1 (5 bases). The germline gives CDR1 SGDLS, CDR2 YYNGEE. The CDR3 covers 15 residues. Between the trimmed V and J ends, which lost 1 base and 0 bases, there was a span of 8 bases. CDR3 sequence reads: CASSVMGTSGNTIYF. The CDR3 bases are TGTGCCAGCAGCGTAATGGGGACCTCTGGAAACACCATATATTTT.

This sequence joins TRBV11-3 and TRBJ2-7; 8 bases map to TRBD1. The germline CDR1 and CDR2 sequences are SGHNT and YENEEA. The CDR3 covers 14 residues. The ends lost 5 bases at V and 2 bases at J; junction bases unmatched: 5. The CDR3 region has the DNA TGTGCCAGCAGCGCCGGGACAGGACCCTACGAGCAGTACTTC. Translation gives CASSAGTGPYEQYF.

In nucleotides, the CDR3 is TGTGCCAGTAGTAAATCTGGGTGGGCGGCTAGCACAGATACGCAGTATTTT. Its protein is CASSKSGWAASTDTQYF. The chain is built from TRBV19 and TRBJ2-3; D is uncertain. Germline lookup yields CDR1 LNHDA and CDR2 SQIVND (reference sequence). This CDR3 is 17 amino acids long. V lost 4 bases and J lost 0, with 17 bases in between. Filled out from reference TRBV19 and TRBJ2-3, the complete variable domain reads DGGITQSPKYLFRKEGQNVTLSCEQNLNHDAMYWYRQDPGQGLRLIYYSQIVNDFQKGDIAEGYSVSREKKESFPLTVTSAQKNPTAFYLCASSKSGWAASTDTQYFGPGTRLTVL.

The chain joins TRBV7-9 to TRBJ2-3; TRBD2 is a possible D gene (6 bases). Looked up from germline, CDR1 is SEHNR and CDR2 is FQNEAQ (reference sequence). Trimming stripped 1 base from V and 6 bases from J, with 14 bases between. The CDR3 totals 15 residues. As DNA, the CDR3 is TGTGCCAGCAGCTTAGTACGGGGGAGTTTCGATACGCAGTATTTT. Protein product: CASSLVRGSFDTQYF. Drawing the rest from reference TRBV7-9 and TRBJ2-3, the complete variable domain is DTGVSQNPRHKITKRGQNVTFRCDPISEHNRLYWYRQTLGQGPEFLTYFQNEAQLEKSRLLSDRFSAERPKGSFSTLEIQRTEQGDSAMYLCASSLVRGSFDTQYFGPGTRLTVL.

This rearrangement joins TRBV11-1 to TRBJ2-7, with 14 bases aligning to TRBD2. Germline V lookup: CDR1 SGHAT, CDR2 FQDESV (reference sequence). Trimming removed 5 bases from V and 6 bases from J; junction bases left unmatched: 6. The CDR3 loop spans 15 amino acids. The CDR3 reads CASSRRLAGGGEQYF. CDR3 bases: TGTGCCAGCAGCCGACGACTAGCGGGAGGGGGCGAGCAGTACTTC.

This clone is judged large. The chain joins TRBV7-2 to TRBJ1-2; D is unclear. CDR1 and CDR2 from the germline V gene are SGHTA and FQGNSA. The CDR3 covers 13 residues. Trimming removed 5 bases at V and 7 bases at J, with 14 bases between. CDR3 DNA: TGTGCCAGCAGCACGTACCTGACTCCTGGCTACACCTTC. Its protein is CASSTYLTPGYTF.

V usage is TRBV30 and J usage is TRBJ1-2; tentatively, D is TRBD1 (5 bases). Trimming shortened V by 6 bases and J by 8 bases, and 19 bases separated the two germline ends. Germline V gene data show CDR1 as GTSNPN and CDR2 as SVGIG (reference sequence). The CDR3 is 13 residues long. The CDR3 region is CACPGPAGYGYTF. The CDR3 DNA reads TGTGCCTGCCCGGGACCCGCAGGGTACGGCTACACCTTC.

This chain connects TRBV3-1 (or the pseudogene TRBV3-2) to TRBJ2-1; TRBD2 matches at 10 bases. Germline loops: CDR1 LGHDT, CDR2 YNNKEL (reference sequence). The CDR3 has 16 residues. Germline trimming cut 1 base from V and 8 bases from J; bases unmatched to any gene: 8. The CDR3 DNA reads TGTGCCAGCAGCCAAGGGTTGGCTAGCGGGAGCTATGAGCAGTTCTTC. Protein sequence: CASSQGLASGSYEQFF.

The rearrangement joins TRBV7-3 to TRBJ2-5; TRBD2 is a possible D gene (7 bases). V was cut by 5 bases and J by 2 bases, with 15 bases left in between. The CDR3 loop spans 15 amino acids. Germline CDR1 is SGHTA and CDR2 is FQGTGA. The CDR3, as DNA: TGTGCCAGCAGCAAAGGGGGGGGAGGACAAGAGACCCAGTACTTC. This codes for CASSKGGGGQETQYF.

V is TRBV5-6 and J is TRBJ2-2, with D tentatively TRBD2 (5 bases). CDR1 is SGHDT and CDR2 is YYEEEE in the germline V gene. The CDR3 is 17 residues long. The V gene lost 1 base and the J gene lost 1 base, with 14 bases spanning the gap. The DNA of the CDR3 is TGTGCCAGCAGCTTGTTTCGGGAAATCGGGAACACCGGGGAGCTGTTTTTT. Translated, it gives CASSLFREIGNTGELFF.

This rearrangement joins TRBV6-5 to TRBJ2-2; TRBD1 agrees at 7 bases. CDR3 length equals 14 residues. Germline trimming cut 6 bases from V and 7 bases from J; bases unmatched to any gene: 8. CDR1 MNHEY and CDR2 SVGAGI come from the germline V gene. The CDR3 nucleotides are TGTGCCAGCAGGATAGGACAGGCCGGCGGGGAGCTGTTTTTT. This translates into CASRIGQAGGELFF.

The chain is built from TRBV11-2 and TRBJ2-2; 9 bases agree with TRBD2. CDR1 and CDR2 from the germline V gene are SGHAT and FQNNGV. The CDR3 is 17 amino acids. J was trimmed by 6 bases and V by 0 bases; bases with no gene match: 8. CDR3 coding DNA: TGTGCCAGCAGCTTAGACCGGGGGCGGGGGGGCTCCGGGGAGCTGTTTTTT. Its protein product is CASSLDRGRGGSGELFF.

CDR3 nucleotide sequence: TGCAGCGTTGAAGTGGGGTCAGGCAGCGTAGGAGATACGCAGTATTTT. Its translation: CSVEVGSGSVGDTQYF. The chain links TRBV29-1 to TRBJ2-3; no reliable D call. The CDR3 has 16 amino acids. Germline V gene data show CDR1 as SQVTM and CDR2 as ANQGSEA. V lost 1 base, J lost 5 bases, and 19 bases lay in between.

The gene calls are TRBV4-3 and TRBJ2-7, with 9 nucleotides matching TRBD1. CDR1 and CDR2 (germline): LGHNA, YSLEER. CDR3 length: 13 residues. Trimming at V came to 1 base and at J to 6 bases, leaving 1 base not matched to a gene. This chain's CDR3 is CASSQVDRGEQYF. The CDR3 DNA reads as TGCGCCAGCAGCCAAGTGGACAGGGGCGAGCAGTACTTC.